The clone carrying this TCR beta chain was found once. The source of the sample is a study of blood T cell repertoires in COVID-19. Study at large: Acute-phase and convalescent COVID-19 samples originated in the United States, Italy and Spain.

The method was immunoSEQ multiplex PCR; TCRdb's version includes in-frame clones alone and lacks a portion of them. Of 56,000 or so clones listed, 88% were seen once; the top ten hold 18%. The source is a woman older than 75 with active COVID-19. The sample comprised peripheral blood.

This CDR3 reads CASRETSGGAHEQFF. The CDR3 bases are TGTGCCAGCAGGGAAACTAGCGGGGGGGCGCATGAGCAGTTCTTC. This chain uses TRBV2 with TRBJ2-1; 13 bases align to TRBD2. CDR3 size: 15 residues. Germline-derived CDR1 and CDR2 are SNHLY and FYNNEI. The V gene end was trimmed by 6 bases and the J gene end by 8 bases; junction bases not matched to a gene: 7.